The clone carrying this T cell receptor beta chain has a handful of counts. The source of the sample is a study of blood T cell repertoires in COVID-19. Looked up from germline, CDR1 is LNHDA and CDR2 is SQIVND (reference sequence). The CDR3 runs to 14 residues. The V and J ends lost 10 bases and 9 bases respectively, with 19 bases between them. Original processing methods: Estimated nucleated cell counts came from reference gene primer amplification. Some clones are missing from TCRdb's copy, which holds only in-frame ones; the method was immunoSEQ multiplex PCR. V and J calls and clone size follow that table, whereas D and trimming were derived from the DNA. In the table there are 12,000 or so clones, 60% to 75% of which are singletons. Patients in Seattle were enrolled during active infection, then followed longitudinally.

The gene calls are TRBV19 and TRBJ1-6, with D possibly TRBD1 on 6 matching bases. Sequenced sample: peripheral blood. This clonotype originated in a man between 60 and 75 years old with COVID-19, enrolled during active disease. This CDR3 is CATKQGRGSSPLHF. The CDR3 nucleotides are TGTGCCACTAAGCAGGGGAGGGGAAGTTCACCCCTCCACTTT.